This TCR beta chain was found in a study of beta chain features in type 1 diabetes. Study conclusions and caveats: In every one of the four CD4+ subsets, TCRB CDR3s were moderately but significantly shorter in Type 1 diabetes patients.

Points on this clone: As yet, its antigen is unknown.

The CDR3 totals 16 residues. Per the germline V gene, CDR1 is LNHNV and CDR2 is YYDKDF (reference sequence). V lost 6 bases and J lost 3, with 18 bases in between. cDNA synthesis used the whole RNA isolate, giving expressed TCRB sequences. The repertoire was sequenced with immunoSEQ multiplex PCR; TCRdb's copy has only in-frame clones and lacks some. The sample includes approximately 260,000 clones, roughly 20% of them seen just once. Sequencing was done on a sample of naive CD4+ T cells from blood. The chain uses TRBV15 and TRBJ2-1; D is unresolved. The TCR originated in a middle-aged woman with type 1 diabetes. CDR3 nucleotide sequence: TGTGCCACCAGATTGACTGTGAGCCACGACTACAATGAGCAGTTCTTC. Protein sequence: CATRLTVSHDYNEQFF.